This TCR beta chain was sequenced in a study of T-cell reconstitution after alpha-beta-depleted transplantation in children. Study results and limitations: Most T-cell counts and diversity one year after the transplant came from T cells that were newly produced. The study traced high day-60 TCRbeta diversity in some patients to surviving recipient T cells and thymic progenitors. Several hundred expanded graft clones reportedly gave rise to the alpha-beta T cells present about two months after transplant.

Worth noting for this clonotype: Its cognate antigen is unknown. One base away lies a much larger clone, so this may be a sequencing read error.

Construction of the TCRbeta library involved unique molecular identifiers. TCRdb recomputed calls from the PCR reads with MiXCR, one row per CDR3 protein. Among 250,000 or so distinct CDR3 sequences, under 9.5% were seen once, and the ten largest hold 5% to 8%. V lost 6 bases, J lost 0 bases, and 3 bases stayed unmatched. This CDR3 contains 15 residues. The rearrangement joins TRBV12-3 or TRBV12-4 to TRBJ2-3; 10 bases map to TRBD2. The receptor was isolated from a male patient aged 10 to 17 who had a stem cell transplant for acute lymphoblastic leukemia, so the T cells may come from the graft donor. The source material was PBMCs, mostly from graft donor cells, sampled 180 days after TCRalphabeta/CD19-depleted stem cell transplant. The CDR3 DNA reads TGTGCCAGCAGGGCTAGCGGGGGAAGCACAGATACGCAGTATTTT. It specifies CASRASGGSTDTQYF.